A single T cell receptor beta chain is shown here with its context. This CDR3 region has 15 residues. The germline gives CDR1 SGDLS, CDR2 YYNGEE. J lost 4 bases, V lost 2 bases, and 5 bases had no gene match. The data derive from a study of cytotoxic CD8 clonotypes in ibrutinib-treated CLL. Assay: immunoSEQ multiplex PCR; the TCRdb copy retains only in-frame clones and omits some. The table lists fewer than 400,000 clones, around 66% of them singletons. This TCR was sampled from a human donor with chronic lymphocytic leukemia. The material was PBMCs, obtained after 36 months of ibrutinib treatment. The chain has TRBV9 and TRBJ2-7; TRBD1 matches 11 bases. CDR3 loop: CASSVGQGAMYEQYF. CDR3 bases: TGTGCCAGCAGCGTTGGACAGGGGGCCATGTACGAGCAGTACTTC.